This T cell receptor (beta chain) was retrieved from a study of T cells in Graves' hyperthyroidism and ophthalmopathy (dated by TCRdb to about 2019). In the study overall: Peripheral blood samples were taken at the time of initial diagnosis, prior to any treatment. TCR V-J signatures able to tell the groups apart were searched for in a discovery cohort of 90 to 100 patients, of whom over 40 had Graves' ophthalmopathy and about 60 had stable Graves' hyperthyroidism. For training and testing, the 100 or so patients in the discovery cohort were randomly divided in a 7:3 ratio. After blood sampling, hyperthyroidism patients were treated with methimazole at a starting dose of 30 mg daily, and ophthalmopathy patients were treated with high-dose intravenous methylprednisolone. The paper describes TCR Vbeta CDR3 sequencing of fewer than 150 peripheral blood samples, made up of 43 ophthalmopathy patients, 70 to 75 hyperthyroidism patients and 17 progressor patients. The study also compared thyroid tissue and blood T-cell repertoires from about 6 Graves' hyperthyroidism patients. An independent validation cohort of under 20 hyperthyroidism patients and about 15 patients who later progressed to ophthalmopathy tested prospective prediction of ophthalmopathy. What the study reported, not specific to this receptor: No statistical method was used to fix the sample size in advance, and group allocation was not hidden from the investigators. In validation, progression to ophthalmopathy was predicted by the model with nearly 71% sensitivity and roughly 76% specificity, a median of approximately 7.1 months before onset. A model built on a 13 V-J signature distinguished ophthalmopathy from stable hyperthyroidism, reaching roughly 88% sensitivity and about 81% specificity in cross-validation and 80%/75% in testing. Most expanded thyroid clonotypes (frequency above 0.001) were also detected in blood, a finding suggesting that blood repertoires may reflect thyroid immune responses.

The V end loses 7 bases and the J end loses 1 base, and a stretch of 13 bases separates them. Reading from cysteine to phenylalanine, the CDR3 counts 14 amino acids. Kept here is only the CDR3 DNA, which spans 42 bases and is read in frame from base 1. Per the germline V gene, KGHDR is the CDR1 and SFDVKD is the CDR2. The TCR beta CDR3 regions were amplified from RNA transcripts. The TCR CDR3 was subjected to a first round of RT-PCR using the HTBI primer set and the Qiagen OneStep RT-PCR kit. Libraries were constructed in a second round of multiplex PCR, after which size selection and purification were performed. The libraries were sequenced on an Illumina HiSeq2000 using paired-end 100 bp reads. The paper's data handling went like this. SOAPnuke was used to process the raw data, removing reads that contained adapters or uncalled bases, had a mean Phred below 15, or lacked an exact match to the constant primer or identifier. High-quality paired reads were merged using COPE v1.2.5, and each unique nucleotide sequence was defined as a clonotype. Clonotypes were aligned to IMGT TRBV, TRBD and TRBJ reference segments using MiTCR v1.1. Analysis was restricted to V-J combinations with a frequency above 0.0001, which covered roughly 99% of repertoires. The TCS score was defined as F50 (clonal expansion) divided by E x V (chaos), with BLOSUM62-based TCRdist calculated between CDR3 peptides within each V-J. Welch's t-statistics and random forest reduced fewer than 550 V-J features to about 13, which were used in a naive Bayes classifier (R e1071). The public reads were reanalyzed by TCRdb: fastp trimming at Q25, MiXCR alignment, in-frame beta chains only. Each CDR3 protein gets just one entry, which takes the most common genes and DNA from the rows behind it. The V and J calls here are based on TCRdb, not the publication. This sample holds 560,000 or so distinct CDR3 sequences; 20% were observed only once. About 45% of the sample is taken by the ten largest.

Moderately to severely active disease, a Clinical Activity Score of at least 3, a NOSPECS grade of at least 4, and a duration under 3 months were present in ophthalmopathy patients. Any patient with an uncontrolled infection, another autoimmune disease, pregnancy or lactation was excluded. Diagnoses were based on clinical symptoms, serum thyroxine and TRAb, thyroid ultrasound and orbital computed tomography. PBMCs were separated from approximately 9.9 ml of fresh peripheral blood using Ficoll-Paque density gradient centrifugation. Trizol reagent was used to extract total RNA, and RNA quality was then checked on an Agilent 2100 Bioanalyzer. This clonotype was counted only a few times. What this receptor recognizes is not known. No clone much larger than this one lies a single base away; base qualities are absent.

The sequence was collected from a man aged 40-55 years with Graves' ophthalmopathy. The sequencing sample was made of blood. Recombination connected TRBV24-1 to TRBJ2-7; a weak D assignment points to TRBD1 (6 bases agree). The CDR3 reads CATRRTEGSYEQYF. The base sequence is TGTGCCACCAGAAGGACAGAAGGGTCCTACGAGCAGTACTTC.